This record covers a single TCR beta chain. The antigen remains unidentified. These data belong to a study of CD8 T cells in ankylosing spondylitis. Findings of the study overall: Ankylosing spondylitis blood appeared to carry a characteristic TCR beta motif of seven to nine highly homologous variants.

TCRdb recomputed calls from the 5' RACE reads with MiXCR, one row per CDR3 protein. This sample yields about 540,000 distinct CDR3 sequences, of which 12% are seen a single time; approximately 6.2% belongs to the top ten. This CDR3 is 18 amino acids long. Germline loops: CDR1 DFQATT, CDR2 SNEGSKA (reference sequence). The gene calls are TRBV20-1 and TRBJ2-1; TRBD2 agrees at 14 bases. Sequencing used blood, either unsorted or a sorted T cell fraction (not recorded which). This TCR was recovered from a male donor with ankylosing spondylitis. The chain's CDR3 is CWGRDPGLAGASYNEQFF. Here the CDR3 DNA reads TGCTGGGGCAGGGATCCGGGACTAGCGGGAGCCTCCTACAATGAGCAGTTCTTC.